This TCR beta chain was identified during a study of human T cells and chemical hapten exposure. CDR1 SEHNR and CDR2 FQNEAQ come from the germline V gene (reference sequence). V lost 2 bases and J 1 base, leaving 10 bases between the germline ends. This CDR3 is built from 15 residues. Stated time point: patch test 2, 6 weeks after DPC sensitization. The treatment denotes: therapeutic diphenylcyclopropenone sensitization with weekly scalp DPC. This clonotype was seen more than once but under ten times. MiXCR was run by TCRdb on the RACE reads, yielding one entry per CDR3 protein. The data hold around 360,000 distinct CDR3 sequences, with 6% to 7% observed a single time.

V gene TRBV7-9 combines with J gene TRBJ2-3; a possible D gene is TRBD1 (6 bases). This TCR was sampled from a woman aged 18 to 35 with alopecia areata. Some clones in this sample may be carry-over from other donors' samples. Sequencing was performed on whole blood, taken in connection with sensitization to the hapten diphenylcyclopropenone (DPC). CDR3 in DNA: TGTGCCAGCAGCTTACCAGGGGTCGGCACAGATACGCAGTATTTT. Residues: CASSLPGVGTDTQYF.